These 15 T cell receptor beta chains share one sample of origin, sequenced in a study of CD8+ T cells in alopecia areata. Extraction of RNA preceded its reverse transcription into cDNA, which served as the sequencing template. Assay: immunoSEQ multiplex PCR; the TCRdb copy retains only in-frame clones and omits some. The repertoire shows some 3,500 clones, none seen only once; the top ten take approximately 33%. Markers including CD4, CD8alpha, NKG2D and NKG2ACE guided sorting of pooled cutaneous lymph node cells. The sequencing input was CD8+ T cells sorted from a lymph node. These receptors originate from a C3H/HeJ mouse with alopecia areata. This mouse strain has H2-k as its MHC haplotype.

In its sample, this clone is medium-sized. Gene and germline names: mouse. CDR3 amino acids: CASSQDWGENTGQLYF. The CDR3 DNA, read in part, is TGTGCCAGCAGCCAAGACTGGGGGGAAAACACCGGG. The chain uses TRBV5 and TRBJ2-2; TRBD2 matches 8 bases. Read data end 4 residues before the CDR3 end; the end is taken from the germline J gene. The CDR3 consists of 16 residues. The V gene end was trimmed by 0 bases and the J gene end by 1 base; junction bases not matched to a gene: 1. Germline V CDR1 and CDR2: LGHNA, YNLKQL (reference sequence).

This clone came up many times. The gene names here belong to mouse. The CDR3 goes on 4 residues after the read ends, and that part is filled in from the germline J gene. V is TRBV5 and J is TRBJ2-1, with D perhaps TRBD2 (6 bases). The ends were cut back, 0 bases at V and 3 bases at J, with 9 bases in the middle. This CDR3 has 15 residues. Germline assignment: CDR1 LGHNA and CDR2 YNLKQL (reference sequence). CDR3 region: CASSQDLTGYAEQFF. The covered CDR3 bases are TGTGCCAGCAGCCAAGACCTGACTGGCTATGCT.

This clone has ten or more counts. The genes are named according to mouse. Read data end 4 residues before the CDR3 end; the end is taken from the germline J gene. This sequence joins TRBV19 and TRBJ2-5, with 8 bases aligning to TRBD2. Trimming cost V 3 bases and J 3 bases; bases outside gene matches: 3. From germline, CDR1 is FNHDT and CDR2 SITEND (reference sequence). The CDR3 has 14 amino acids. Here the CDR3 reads CASSKGGRQDTQYF. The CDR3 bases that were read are TGTGCCAGCAGTAAGGGGGGGCGGCAAGAC.

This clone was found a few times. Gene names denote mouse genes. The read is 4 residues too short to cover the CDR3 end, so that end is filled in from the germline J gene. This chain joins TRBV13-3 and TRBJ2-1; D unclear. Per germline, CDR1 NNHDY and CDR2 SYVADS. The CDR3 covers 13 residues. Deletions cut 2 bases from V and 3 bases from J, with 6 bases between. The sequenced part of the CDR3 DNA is TGTGCCAGCAGTGAAAGGGTCTATGCT. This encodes CASSERVYA. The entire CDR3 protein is CASSERVYAEQFF.

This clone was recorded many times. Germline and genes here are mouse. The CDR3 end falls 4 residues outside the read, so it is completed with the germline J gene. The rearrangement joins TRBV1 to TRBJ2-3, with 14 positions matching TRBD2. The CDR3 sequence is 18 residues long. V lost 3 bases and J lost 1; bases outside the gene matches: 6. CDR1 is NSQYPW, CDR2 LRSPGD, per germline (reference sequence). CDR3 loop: CTCSAGTGGAFGAETLYF. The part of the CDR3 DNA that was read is TGCACCTGCAGTGCCGGGACTGGGGGGGCATTTGGTGCAGAA.

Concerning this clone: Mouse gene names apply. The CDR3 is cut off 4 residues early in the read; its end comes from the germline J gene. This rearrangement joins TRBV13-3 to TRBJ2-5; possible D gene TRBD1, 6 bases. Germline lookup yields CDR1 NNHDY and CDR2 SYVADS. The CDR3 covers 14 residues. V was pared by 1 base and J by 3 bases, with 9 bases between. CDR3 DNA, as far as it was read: TGTGCCAGCAGTGATATGGGACAACAAGAC. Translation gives CASSDMGQQD. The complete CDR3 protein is CASSDMGQQDTQYF.

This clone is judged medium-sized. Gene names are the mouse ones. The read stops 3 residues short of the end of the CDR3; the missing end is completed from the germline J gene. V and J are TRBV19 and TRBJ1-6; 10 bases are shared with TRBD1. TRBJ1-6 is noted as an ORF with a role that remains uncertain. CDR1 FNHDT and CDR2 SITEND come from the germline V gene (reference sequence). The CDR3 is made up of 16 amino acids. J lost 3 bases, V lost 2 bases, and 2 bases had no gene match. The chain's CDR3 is CASSIRTGGYNSPLYF. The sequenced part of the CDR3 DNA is TGTGCCAGCAGTATCCGGACAGGGGGCTATAATTCGCCC.

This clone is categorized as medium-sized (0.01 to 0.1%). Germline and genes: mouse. The CDR3 sequence is CASSERTGGASNSDYTF. The CDR3 bases that were read are TGTGCCAGCAGTGAGAGGACAGGGGGCGCGAGTAACTCC. The chain employs TRBV13-3 and TRBJ1-2; 11 bases agree with TRBD1. The read terminates 4 residues ahead of where the CDR3 ends, so the germline J gene completes it. The CDR3 spans 17 residues. With V trimmed by 2 bases and J by 2 bases, 8 bases remained unmatched. The germline V gene encodes CDR1 NNHDY and CDR2 SYVADS.

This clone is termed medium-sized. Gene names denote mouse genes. This CDR3 is CASSTTGGSEVFF. The CDR3 bases that were read are TGTGCCAGCAGTACAACAGGGGGCTCA. This sequence joins TRBV19 and TRBJ1-1; 9 bases are shared with TRBD1. The sequence runs out 4 residues before the end of the CDR3; the remainder is reconstructed from the germline J gene. The CDR3 is 13 amino acids. Per the germline V gene, CDR1 is FNHDT and CDR2 is SITEND (reference sequence).

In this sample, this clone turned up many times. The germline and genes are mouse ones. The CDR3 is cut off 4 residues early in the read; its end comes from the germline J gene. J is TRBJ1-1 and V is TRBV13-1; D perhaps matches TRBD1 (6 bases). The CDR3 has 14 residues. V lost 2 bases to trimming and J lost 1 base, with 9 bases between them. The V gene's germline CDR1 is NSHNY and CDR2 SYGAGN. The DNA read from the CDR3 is TGTGCCAGCAGTGACCCAGGGGCGAACACA. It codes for CASSDPGANT. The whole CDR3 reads CASSDPGANTEVFF.

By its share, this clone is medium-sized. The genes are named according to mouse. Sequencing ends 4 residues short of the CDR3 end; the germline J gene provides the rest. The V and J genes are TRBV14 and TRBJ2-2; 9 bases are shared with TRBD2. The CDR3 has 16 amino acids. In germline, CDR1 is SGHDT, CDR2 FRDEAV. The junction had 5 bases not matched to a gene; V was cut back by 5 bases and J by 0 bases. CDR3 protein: CASSPDWGANTGQLYF. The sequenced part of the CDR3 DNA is TGTGCCAGCAGCCCGGACTGGGGAGCAAACACCGGG.

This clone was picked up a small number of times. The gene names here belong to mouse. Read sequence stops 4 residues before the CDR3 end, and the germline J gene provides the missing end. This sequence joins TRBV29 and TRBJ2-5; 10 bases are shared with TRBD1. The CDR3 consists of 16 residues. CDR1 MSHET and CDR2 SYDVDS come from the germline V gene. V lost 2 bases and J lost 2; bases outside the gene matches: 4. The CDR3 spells CASSLGDRGPQDTQYF. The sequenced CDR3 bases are TGTGCTAGCAGTTTAGGGGACAGGGGACCCCAAGAC. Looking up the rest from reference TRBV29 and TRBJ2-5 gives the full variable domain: DMKVTQMPRYLIKRMGENVLLECGQDMSHETMYWYRQDPGLGLQLIYISYDVDSNSEGDIPKGYRVSRKKREHFSLILDSAKTNQTSVYFCASSLGDRGPQDTQYFGPGTRLLVL.

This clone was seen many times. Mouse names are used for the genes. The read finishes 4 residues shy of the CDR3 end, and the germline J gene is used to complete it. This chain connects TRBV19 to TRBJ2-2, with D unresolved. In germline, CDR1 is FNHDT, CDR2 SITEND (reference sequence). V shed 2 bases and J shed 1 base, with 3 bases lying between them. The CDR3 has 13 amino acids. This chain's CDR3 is CASSIQNTGQLYF. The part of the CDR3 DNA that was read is TGTGCCAGCAGTATTCAAAACACCGGG.

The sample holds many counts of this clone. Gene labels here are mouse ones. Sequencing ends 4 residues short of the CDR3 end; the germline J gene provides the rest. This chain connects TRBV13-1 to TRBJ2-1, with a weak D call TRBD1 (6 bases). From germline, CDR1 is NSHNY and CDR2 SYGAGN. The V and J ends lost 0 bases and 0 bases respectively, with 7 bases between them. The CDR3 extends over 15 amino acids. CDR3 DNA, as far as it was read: TGTGCCAGCAGTGATGACAGGGATAACTATGCT. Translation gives CASSDDRDNYA. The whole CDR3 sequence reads CASSDDRDNYAEQFF.

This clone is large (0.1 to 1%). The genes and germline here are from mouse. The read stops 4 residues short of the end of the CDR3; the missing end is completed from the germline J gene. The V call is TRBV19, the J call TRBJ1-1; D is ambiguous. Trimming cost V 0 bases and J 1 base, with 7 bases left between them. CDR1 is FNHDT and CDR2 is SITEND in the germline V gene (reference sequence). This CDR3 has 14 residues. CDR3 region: CASSIGQVNTEVFF. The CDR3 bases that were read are TGTGCCAGCAGTATAGGACAAGTAAACACA.